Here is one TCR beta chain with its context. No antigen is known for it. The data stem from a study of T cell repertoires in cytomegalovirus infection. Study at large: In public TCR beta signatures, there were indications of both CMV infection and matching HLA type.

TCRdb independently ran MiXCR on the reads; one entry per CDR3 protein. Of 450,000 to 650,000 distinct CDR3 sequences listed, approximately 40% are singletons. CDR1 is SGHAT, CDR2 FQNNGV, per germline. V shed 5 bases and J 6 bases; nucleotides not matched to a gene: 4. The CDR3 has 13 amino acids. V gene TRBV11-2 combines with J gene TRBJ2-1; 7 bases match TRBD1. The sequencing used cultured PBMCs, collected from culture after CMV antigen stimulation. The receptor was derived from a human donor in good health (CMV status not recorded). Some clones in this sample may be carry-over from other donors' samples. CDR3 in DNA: TGTGCCAGCAGCCCACAGGGGCCCAATGAGCAGTTCTTC. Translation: CASSPQGPNEQFF.